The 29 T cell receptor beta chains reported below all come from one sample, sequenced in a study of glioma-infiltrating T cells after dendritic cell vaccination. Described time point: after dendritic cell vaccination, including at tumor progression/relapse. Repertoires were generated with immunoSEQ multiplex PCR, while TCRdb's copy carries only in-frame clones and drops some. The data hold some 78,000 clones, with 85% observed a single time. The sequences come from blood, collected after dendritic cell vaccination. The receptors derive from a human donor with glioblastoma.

The chain's CDR3 is CASSYNSKTTRGNEQYF. Here the CDR3 DNA reads TGTGCCAGCAGCTACAACTCCAAGACTACCAGGGGGAACGAGCAGTACTTC. The rearrangement links TRBV7-2 to TRBJ2-7; TRBD1 agrees at 7 bases. V dropped 4 bases and J dropped 5; count of bases not matched to a gene: 17. The V gene's germline CDR1 is SGHTA and CDR2 FQGNSA. The CDR3 runs 17 residues.

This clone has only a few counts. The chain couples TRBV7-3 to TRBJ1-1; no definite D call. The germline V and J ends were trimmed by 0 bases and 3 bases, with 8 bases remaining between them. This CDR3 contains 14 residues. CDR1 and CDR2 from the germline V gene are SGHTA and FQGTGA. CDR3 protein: CASSLTGGDTEAFF. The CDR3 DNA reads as TGTGCCAGCAGCTTAACGGGCGGGGACACTGAAGCTTTCTTT.

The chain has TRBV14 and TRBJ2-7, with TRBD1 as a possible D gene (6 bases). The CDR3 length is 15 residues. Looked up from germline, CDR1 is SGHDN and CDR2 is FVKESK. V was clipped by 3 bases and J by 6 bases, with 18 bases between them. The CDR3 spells CASSQPTTGPLEQYF. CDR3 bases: TGTGCCAGCAGCCAGCCCACGACAGGTCCCCTCGAGCAGTACTTC.

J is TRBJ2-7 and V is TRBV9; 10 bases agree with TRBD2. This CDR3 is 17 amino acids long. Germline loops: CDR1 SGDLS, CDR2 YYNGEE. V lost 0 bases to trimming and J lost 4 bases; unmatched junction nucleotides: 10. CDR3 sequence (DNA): TGTGCCAGCAGCGTAGGAGCCGGGACTAGCGCTTTATACGAGCAGTACTTC. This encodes CASSVGAGTSALYEQYF.

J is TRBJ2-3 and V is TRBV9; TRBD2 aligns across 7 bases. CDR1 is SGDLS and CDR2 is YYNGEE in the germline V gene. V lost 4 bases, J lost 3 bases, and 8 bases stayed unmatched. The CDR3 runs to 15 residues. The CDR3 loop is CASSIEGGRTDTQYF. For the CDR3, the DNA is TGTGCCAGCAGCATCGAGGGCGGGAGAACAGATACGCAGTATTTT.

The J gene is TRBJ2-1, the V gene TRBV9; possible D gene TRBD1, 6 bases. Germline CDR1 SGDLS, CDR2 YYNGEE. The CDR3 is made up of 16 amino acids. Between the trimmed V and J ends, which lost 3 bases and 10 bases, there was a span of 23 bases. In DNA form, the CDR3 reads TGTGCCAGCAGCGAGGCTCCAGGCCGGGACACGGACGAGCAGTTCTTC. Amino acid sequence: CASSEAPGRDTDEQFF.

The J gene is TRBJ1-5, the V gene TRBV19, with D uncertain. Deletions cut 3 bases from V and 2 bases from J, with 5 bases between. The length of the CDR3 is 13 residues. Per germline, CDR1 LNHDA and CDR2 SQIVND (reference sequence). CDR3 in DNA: TGTGCCAGTAGTATCTCTGGCAATCAGCCCCAGCATTTT. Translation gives CASSISGNQPQHF.

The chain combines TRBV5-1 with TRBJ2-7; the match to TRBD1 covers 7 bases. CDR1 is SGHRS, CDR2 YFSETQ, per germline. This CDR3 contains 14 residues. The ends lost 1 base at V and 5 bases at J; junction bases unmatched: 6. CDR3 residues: CASSLTGVLDEQYF. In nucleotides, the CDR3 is TGCGCCAGCAGCTTGACAGGGGTTCTGGACGAGCAGTACTTC.

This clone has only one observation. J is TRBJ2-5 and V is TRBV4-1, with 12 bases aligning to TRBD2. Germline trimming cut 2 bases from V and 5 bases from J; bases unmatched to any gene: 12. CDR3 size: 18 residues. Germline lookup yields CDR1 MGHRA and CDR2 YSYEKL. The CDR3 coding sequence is TGCGCCAGCAGCCAAAACTTTCCCGGGACTAGCGGGCGGGAGACCCAGTACTTC. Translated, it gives CASSQNFPGTSGRETQYF.

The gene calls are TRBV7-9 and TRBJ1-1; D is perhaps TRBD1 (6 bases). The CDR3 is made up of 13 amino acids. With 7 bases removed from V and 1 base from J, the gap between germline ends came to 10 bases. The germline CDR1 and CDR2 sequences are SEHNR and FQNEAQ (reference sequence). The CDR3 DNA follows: TGTGCCAGCACTTTGGGGGCGAACACTGAAGCTTTCTTT. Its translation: CASTLGANTEAFF. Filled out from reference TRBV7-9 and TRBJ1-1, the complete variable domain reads DTGVSQNPRHKITKRGQNVTFRCDPISEHNRLYWYRQTLGQGPEFLTYFQNEAQLEKSRLLSDRFSAERPKGSFSTLEIQRTEQGDSAMYLCASTLGANTEAFFGQGTRLTVV.

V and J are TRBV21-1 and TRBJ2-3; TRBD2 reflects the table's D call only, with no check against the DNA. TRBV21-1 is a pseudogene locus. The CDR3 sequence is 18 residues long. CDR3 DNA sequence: TGTGCCAGCAGCAAAGCGCTCACTAGCGGGGGGGGTAGGGATACGCAGTATTTT. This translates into CASSKALTSGGGRDTQYF.

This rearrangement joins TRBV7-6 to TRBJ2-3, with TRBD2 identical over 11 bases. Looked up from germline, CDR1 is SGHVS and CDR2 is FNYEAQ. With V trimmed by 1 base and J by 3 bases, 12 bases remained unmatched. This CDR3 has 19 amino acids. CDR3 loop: CASSLGSPTSGNPTDTQYF. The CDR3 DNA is TGTGCCAGCAGCTTAGGGTCCCCGACTAGCGGGAACCCGACAGATACGCAGTATTTT.

The CDR3, as DNA: TGTGCCAGCAGCTTAGGCGGGAATTACGAGCAGTACTTC. Protein product: CASSLGGNYEQYF. This chain uses TRBV7-3 with TRBJ2-7; tentative D call: TRBD2 (6 bases). Germline V gene lookup returns CDR1 SGHTA and CDR2 FQGTGA. This CDR3 has 13 amino acids. V shed 2 bases and J shed 4 bases, with 9 bases lying between them.

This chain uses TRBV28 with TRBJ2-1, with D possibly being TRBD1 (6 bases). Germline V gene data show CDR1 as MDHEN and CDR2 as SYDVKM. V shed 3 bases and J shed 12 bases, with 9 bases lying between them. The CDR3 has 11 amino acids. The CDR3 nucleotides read TGTGCCAGCAGTTTGGGGGCGCGGCAGTTCTTC. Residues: CASSLGARQFF.

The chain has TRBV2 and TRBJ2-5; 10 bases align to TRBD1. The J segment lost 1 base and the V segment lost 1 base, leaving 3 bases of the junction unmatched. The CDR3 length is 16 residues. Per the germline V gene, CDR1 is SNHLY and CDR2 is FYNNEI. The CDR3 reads CASSEEGQGLQETQYF. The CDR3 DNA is TGTGCCAGCAGTGAAGAGGGACAGGGGCTCCAAGAGACCCAGTACTTC.

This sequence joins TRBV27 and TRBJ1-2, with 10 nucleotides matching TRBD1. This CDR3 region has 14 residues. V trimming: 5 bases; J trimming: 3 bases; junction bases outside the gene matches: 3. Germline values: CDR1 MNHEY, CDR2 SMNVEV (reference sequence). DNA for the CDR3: TGTGCCAGCAGTCAGACAGGGGGCCACTATGGCTACACCTTC. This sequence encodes CASSQTGGHYGYTF.

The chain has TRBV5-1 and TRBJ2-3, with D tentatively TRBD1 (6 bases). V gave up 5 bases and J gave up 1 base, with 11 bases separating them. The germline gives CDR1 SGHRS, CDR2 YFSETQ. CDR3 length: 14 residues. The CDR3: CASRSNRGTDTQYF. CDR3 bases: TGCGCCAGCAGGTCAAACAGGGGCACAGATACGCAGTATTTT.

CDR3 in amino acids: CASSFPQEGEKLFF. The CDR3 nucleotides are TGTGCCAGCAGCTTTCCCCAGGAGGGTGAAAAACTGTTTTTT. The chain links TRBV7-9 to TRBJ1-4; no definite D call. Trimming shortened V by 3 bases and J by 7 bases, and 12 bases separated the two germline ends. The CDR3 covers 14 residues. The germline CDR1 and CDR2 sequences are SEHNR and FQNEAQ (reference sequence).

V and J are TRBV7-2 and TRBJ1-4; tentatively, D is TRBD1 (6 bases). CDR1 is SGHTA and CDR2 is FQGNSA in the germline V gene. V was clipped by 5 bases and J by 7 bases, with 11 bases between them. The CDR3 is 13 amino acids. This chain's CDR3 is CASSPGGGEKLFF. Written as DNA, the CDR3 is TGTGCCAGCAGCCCGGGGGGCGGTGAAAAACTGTTTTTT.

The CDR3 DNA reads TGTGCCAGCAGCCACCCTGGGGGGGGTAGGGACACCGGGGAGCTGTTTTTT. Protein product: CASSHPGGGRDTGELFF. The V gene is TRBV4-2, the J gene TRBJ2-2, with 7 bases fitting TRBD2. Germline CDR1 reads LGHNA; CDR2 reads YNFKEQ. The CDR3 runs to 17 residues. Trimming cost V 3 bases and J 3 bases; bases outside gene matches: 10.

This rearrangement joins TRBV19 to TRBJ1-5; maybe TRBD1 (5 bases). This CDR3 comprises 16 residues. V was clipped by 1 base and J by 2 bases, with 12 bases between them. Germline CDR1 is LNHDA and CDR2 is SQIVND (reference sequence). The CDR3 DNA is TGTGCCAGTAGTATAGGACTAGGGACGGGCAATCAGCCCCAGCATTTT. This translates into CASSIGLGTGNQPQHF.

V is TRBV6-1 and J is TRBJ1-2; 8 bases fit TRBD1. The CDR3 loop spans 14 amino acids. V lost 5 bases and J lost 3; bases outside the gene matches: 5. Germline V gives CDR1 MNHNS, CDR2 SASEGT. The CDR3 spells CASSTGTGYYGYTF. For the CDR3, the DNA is TGTGCCAGCAGTACTGGGACAGGCTACTATGGCTACACCTTC.

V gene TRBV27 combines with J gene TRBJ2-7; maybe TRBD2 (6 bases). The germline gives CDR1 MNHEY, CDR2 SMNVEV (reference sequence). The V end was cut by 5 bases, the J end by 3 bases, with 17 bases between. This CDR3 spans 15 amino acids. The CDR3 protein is CASSKPGLANYEQYF. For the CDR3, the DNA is TGTGCCAGCAGTAAACCGGGACTTGCGAACTACGAGCAGTACTTC.

This CDR3 is CASSVGLAGAANTEAFF. The DNA for the CDR3 is TGTGCCAGCAGCGTAGGGCTGGCAGGGGCTGCGAACACTGAAGCTTTCTTT. The genes are TRBV9 and TRBJ1-1, with D possibly TRBD1 on 6 matching bases. The V gene's germline CDR1 is SGDLS and CDR2 YYNGEE. CDR3 length: 17 residues. Trimming shortened V by 0 bases and J by 1 base, and 16 bases separated the two germline ends.

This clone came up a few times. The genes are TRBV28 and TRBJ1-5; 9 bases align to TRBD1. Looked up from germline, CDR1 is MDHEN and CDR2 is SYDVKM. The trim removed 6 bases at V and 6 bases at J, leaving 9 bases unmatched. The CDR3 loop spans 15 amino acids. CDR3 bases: TGTGCCAGCAGCTGGTTACAGGGGGCGAGTCAGCCCCAGCATTTT. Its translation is CASSWLQGASQPQHF.

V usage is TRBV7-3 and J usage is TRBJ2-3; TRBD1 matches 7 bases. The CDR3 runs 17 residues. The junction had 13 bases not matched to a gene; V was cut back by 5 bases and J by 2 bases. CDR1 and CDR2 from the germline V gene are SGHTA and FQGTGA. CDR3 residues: CASSLISTGVNTDTQYF. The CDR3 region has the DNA TGTGCCAGCAGCCTTATTAGTACAGGGGTAAACACAGATACGCAGTATTTT. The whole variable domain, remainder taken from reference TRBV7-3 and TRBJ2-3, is GAGVSQTPSNKVTEKGKYVELRCDPISGHTALYWYRQSLGQGPEFLIYFQGTGAADDSGLPNDRFFAVRPEGSVSTLKIQRTERGDSAVYLCASSLISTGVNTDTQYFGPGTRLTVL.

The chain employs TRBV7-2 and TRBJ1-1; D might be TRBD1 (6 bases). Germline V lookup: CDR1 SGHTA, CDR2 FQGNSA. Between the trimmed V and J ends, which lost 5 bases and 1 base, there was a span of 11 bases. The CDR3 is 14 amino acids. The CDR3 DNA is TGTGCCAGCAGCATACAGGGCTCGAACACTGAAGCTTTCTTT. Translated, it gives CASSIQGSNTEAFF.

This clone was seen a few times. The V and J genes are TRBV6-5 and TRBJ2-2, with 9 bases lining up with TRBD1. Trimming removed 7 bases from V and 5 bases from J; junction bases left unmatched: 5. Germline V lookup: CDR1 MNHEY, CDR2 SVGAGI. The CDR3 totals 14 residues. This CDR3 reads CASTGTGNTGELFF. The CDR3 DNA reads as TGTGCCAGCACCGGGACAGGGAATACCGGGGAGCTGTTTTTT.

The CDR3 DNA is TGTGCCAGCAGTTACATACTAGGTCACGGGGAGCTGTTTTTT. The encoded protein is CASSYILGHGELFF. The V and J genes are TRBV6-5 and TRBJ2-2; D might be TRBD2 (5 bases). CDR1 is MNHEY and CDR2 is SVGAGI in the germline V gene. The CDR3 has 14 residues. Trimming left V 2 bases short and J 7 bases short, with 11 bases between.